This TCR beta chain was sequenced during a study of T cells in Graves' hyperthyroidism and ophthalmopathy. What was amplified from RNA transcripts were TCR beta CDR3 regions. HTBI primers were used for first-round RT-PCR of the TCR CDR3. TCRdb analysed the multiplex PCR reads with MiXCR anew, one entry per CDR3 protein. The sample has about 700,000 distinct CDR3 sequences, 45% seen once. The sample was peripheral blood or thyroid tissue (not recorded which). This TCR was recovered from an adult man with Graves' disease, either hyperthyroidism or ophthalmopathy (not recorded which).

As DNA, the CDR3 is TGTGCCAGCAGCTTCAAGGGCGGGAGTGGTGAAAAACTGTTTTTT. It translates to CASSFKGGSGEKLFF. The chain uses TRBV7-9 and TRBJ1-4; D gene unclear. This CDR3 comprises 15 residues. The V end lost 3 bases, the J end lost 7 bases, and 15 bases lay between the germline ends. Per germline, CDR1 SEHNR and CDR2 FQNEAQ (reference sequence). Together with reference TRBV7-9 and TRBJ1-4, the CDR3 gives the full variable domain: DTGVSQNPRHKITKRGQNVTFRCDPISEHNRLYWYRQTLGQGPEFLTYFQNEAQLEKSRLLSDRFSAERPKGSFSTLEIQRTEQGDSAMYLCASSFKGGSGEKLFFGSGTQLSVL.